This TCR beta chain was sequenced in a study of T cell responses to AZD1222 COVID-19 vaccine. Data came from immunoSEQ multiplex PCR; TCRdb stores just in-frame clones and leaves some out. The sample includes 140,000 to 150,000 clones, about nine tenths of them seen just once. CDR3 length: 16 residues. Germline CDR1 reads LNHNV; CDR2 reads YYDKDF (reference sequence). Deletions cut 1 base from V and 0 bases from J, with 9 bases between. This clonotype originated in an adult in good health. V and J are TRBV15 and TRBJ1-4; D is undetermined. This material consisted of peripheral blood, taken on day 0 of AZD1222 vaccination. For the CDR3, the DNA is TGTGCCACCAGCAGAGTCGTGGGAGCAACTAATGAAAAACTGTTTTTT. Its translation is CATSRVVGATNEKLFF.